This is a list of T cell receptor beta chains from one sample in a study of shared clonotypes between healthy human individuals. Method: immunoSEQ multiplex PCR; TCRdb's copy keeps in-frame clones and lacks some. The data show over 75,000 clones, around 68% seen once. Sequenced: memory CD8+ T cells sorted from blood. The receptor source for this set is a young man in good health. CDR3s include the opening cysteine and the closing phenylalanine or tryptophan. The order of the fields is V gene, clone size, CDR3 length, J gene, D gene, CDR3 DNA, CDR3 protein. The D gene is left open where the match is weak. Expanded clones get a size class; other rows say once, few or many, or leave the size out.

>TRBV7-6|-|12|TRBJ2-7|-
TGTGCCAGCAGCCCGCCTTCGGGGGAGCAGTACTTC
CASSPPSGEQYF
>TRBV9|-|17|TRBJ2-3|TRBD2
TGTGCCAGCAGCGTAGGGGGACTAGACCCTAGCACAGATACGCAGTATTTT
CASSVGGLDPSTDTQYF
>TRBV27|-|14|TRBJ1-5|-
TGTGCCAGCAGTTCGATGCCCCACTTCCAGCCCCAGCATTTT
CASSSMPHFQPQHF
>TRBV11-2|-|19|TRBJ2-3|-
TGTGCCAGCAGCTTAATATTAATGGGACACCAACCTAGCACAGATACGCAGTATTTT
CASSLILMGHQPSTDTQYF
>TRBV19|-|13|TRBJ2-2|-
TGTGCCAGTAGTCAGACTAGTTCCGGGGAGCTGTTTTTT
CASSQTSSGELFF
>TRBV19|-|15|TRBJ2-7|TRBD2
TGTGCCAGTAGCACCTATAGCGGGAGCTCCTACGAGCAGTACTTC
CASSTYSGSSYEQYF
>TRBV6-4|-|14|TRBJ2-1|TRBD2
TGTGCCAGCAGACTCGGAGCGGGAAGGGGTGAGCAGTTCTTC
CASRLGAGRGEQFF
>TRBV7-9|-|14|TRBJ2-1|-
TGTGCCAGCAGCTTAGCGGGATCCTACAATGAGCAGTTCTTC
CASSLAGSYNEQFF
>TRBV5-6|-|19|TRBJ2-5|TRBD1
TGTGCCAGCAGCTTGGGACAGGGATGGGGAAGCCCTGAAGAAGAGACCCAGTACTTC
CASSLGQGWGSPEEETQYF
>TRBV7-6|-|12|TRBJ2-7|-
TGTGCCAGCAGCCGGGGAACCTACGAGCAGTACTTC
CASSRGTYEQYF
>TRBV6-5|-|14|TRBJ2-1|-
TGTGCCAGCAGTATCCAGCCGACCTACAATGAGCAGTTCTTC
CASSIQPTYNEQFF
>TRBV28|-|16|TRBJ1-2|TRBD1
TGTGCCAGCAGTCCACGACGGACAGGGGGAACCTATGGCTACACCTTC
CASSPRRTGGTYGYTF
>TRBV15|-|16|TRBJ2-3|-
TGTGCCACCAGCAGGGGTGACAGGCCGGAAACAGATACGCAGTATTTT
CATSRGDRPETDTQYF
>TRBV10-2|-|15|TRBJ2-2|TRBD1
TGCGCCAGCAGGACGTACAGGGGGCGGGGCGGGGAGCTGTTTTTT
CASRTYRGRGGELFF
>TRBV7-2|-|17|TRBJ2-3|TRBD2
TGTGCCAGCAGCTCGCACGCGGGACTAGCGGGAGTAGATACGCAGTATTTT
CASSSHAGLAGVDTQYF
>TRBV5-4|-|13|TRBJ1-2|-
TGTGCCAGCAGCTCAGGGCCCGCTGCGGGCTACACCTTC
CASSSGPAAGYTF
>TRBV5-1|-|15|TRBJ1-2|TRBD1
TGCGCCAGCAGCTCCTCCGGGACAGGGGGAAGTGGCTACACCTTC
CASSSSGTGGSGYTF
>TRBV4-2|-|16|TRBJ2-4|-
TGTGCCAGCAGCCAAGAGCTTAGTCAGGCCAAAAACATTCAGTACTTC
CASSQELSQAKNIQYF
>TRBV4-3|-|18|TRBJ2-6|-
TGCGCCAGCAGCCCAGCCCTCCCGTGGGACTCTGGGGCCAACGTCCTGACTTTC
CASSPALPWDSGANVLTF
>TRBV28|few|12|TRBJ2-2|-
TGTGCCAGCAGTTTGACCACCGGGGAGCTGTTTTTT
CASSLTTGELFF
>TRBV29-1|-|16|TRBJ2-7|TRBD2
TGCAGCGTTGAAGGACTAGCGGGAGGGGAACGGGACGAGCAGTACTTC
CSVEGLAGGERDEQYF
>TRBV6-5|-|15|TRBJ1-2|TRBD1
TGTGCCAGCAGTTACTCAATAGGAGGGGGCCATGGCTACACCTTC
CASSYSIGGGHGYTF
>TRBV6-4|many|14|TRBJ2-6|-
TGTGCCAGCAGTGAGGGCGCCGGGGCCAACGTCCTGACTTTC
CASSEGAGANVLTF
>TRBV5-1|-|15|TRBJ2-5|-
TGCGCCAGCAGCCGGGACGTTCGCTCACAAGAGACCCAGTACTTC
CASSRDVRSQETQYF
>TRBV19|-|15|TRBJ2-3|TRBD1
TGTGCCAGTAGGGCCGGGACAGCTAGCACAGATACGCAGTATTTT
CASRAGTASTDTQYF
>TRBV7-9|-|13|TRBJ2-7|TRBD1
TGTGCCAGCAGCACCGGGACAGGGAACGAGCAGTACTTC
CASSTGTGNEQYF
>TRBV2|-|11|TRBJ2-1|-
TGTGCCAGCAGTTCGTTCGATGAGCAGTTCTTC
CASSSFDEQFF
>TRBV5-6|-|15|TRBJ2-1|TRBD2
TGTGCCAGCAGCTTGACGGGACTAGCACACAATGAGCAGTTCTTC
CASSLTGLAHNEQFF
>TRBV4-1|once|15|TRBJ1-1|-
TGCGCCAGCAGCCAAGTATTAACCTGGTGGACTGAAGCTTTCTTT
CASSQVLTWWTEAFF
>TRBV6-5|-|13|TRBJ1-2|TRBD1
TGTGCCAGCAGTTACTCGACTGGGCAGGGGGCAACCTTC
CASSYSTGQGATF
>TRBV6-5|-|14|TRBJ2-3|-
TGTGCCAGCAGTTACGGGCAGGGCACAGATACGCAGTATTTT
CASSYGQGTDTQYF
>TRBV5-4|-|16|TRBJ2-4|-
TGTGCCAGCAGCTTAACAGGGGGGGGAGCCAAAAACATTCAGTACTTC
CASSLTGGGAKNIQYF
>TRBV10-3|-|15|TRBJ1-3|-
TGTGCCATCAGTGCTGGCGGCAGCTCTGGAAACACCATATATTTT
CAISAGGSSGNTIYF
>TRBV7-5|-|16|TRBJ2-7|-
TGTGCCAGCAGCCTTACGGGACTAGCGGGTTCCTACGAGCAGTACTTC
CASSLTGLAGSYEQYF
>TRBV6-8|-|13|TRBJ2-7|-
TGTGCCAGCAGTTATAACAGAGCCTACGAGCAGTACTTC
CASSYNRAYEQYF
>TRBV11-3|-|15|TRBJ2-4|-
TGTGCCAGCAGCTTAGGTCCCTCCGGCACGCACATTCAGTACTTC
CASSLGPSGTHIQYF
>TRBV7-9|once|14|TRBJ2-1|-
TGTGCCAGCAGCTTATTTCTCGGCGACAATGAGCAGTTCTTC
CASSLFLGDNEQFF
>TRBV27|-|13|TRBJ2-4|TRBD2
TGTGCCAGCAGCCGCAACGGGGGGAACATTCAGTACTTC
CASSRNGGNIQYF
>TRBV9|-|15|TRBJ2-1|-
TGTGCCAGCAGCGTAGAGGTAGGGGGGTACAATGAGCAGTTCTTC
CASSVEVGGYNEQFF
>TRBV9|-|15|TRBJ2-3|-
TGTGCCAGCAGCGCAAGGACAGCGGTCACAGATACGCAGTATTTT
CASSARTAVTDTQYF
>TRBV25-1|-|16|TRBJ2-1|-
TGTGCCAGCAGCGAGGGGCGGGGGCACTCCTACAATGAGCAGTTCTTC
CASSEGRGHSYNEQFF
>TRBV28|few|15|TRBJ2-3|TRBD2
TGTGCCAGCAGACGGACTAGCGGGAGGTCAGATACGCAGTATTTT
CASRRTSGRSDTQYF
>TRBV5-4|-|14|TRBJ1-4|TRBD1
TGTGCCAGCAGCCAGACAGGGGGCTTTGAAAAACTGTTTTTT
CASSQTGGFEKLFF
>TRBV19|-|15|TRBJ1-2|-
TGTGCCAGTAGAGAACCGGGACGAAGTATCTATGGCTACACCTTC
CASREPGRSIYGYTF
>TRBV28|many|16|TRBJ2-1|-
TGTGCCAGCAACCTACGGGAACCCGCCTTCTACAATGAGCAGTTCTTC
CASNLREPAFYNEQFF
>TRBV10-2|-|12|TRBJ2-7|-
TGCGCCAGCAGGGGCGACCCTTACGAGCAGTACTTC
CASRGDPYEQYF
>TRBV28|-|16|TRBJ2-6|-
TGTGCCAGCAGTCCTTTGATGGACTCTGGGGCCAACGTCCTGACTTTC
CASSPLMDSGANVLTF
>TRBV9|-|17|TRBJ2-2|TRBD1
TGTGCCAGCAGCGTAGGCTACAGGGGACCTAACACCGGGGAGCTGTTTTTT
CASSVGYRGPNTGELFF
>TRBV25-1|-|16|TRBJ1-3|-
TGTGCCAGCAGTGAATTCATAAACCTCTCTGGAAACACCATATATTTT
CASSEFINLSGNTIYF
>TRBV18|-|14|TRBJ2-7|TRBD2
TGTGCCAGCTCACCGGGGGGGAGCTCCTACGAGCAGTACTTC
CASSPGGSSYEQYF